Given below is one T cell receptor (beta chain) in context. This sample was included in a study of blood T cell repertoires in COVID-19. About the research overall: There were acute and convalescent COVID-19 samples, and they came from the United States, Italy and Spain. Sample material is recorded as cDNA or gDNA derived from T cells, B-cell-depleted T cells, or PBMCs.

Assay: immunoSEQ multiplex PCR; the TCRdb copy retains only in-frame clones and omits some. This sample has some 530,000 clones, with approximately 91% found just once. Trimming cost V 0 bases and J 0 bases, with 9 bases left between them. The germline gives CDR1 SGHAT, CDR2 FQNNGV. There are 16 residues in the CDR3. This clonotype originated in a woman aged 60 to 75 who had recovered from COVID-19. Sequencing input: PBMCs or T cells enriched from blood (not recorded which). The chain has TRBV11-2 and TRBJ1-3; D is unclear. In nucleotides, the CDR3 is TGTGCCAGCAGCTTAGATCGGGATAGCTCTGGAAACACCATATATTTT. Translation: CASSLDRDSSGNTIYF.